A selection of T cell receptor beta chains follows, all from one sample in a study of circulating CD8 cells and anti-PD-1 response in melanoma. One entry per CDR3 protein results from TCRdb running MiXCR on the reads. Here the sample spans 550 to 800 distinct CDR3 sequences, about 8% being singletons. The material was CD8+ T cells from PBMCs, obtained at baseline or after one month of anti-PD-1 therapy (not recorded which). These receptors all come from a human donor with melanoma. Each CDR3 is given with its conserved first and last residue. A D gene is named only where the DNA matches it firmly. Clone sizes are given selectively: once, few, many, or a class where the clone is expanded.

J gene: TRBJ2-3
D gene: NA
clone size: large
V gene: TRBV20-1
CDR3 protein: CSARPLDTQYF
CDR3 DNA: TGCAGTGCTAGGCCTCTAGATACGCAGTATTTT

J gene: TRBJ2-7
D gene: TRBD1
clone size: large
V gene: TRBV2
CDR3 protein: CASSEFEGASEQYF
CDR3 DNA: TGTGCCAGCAGTGAATTTGAGGGGGCCTCCGAGCAGTACTTC

J gene: TRBJ2-2
D gene: NA
clone size: medium-sized
V gene: TRBV5-5
CDR3 protein: CASSHQAGELFF
CDR3 DNA: TGTGCCAGCAGTCACCAGGCCGGGGAGCTGTTTTTT

J gene: TRBJ2-1
D gene: NA
clone size: large
V gene: TRBV24-1
CDR3 protein: CATSDTSSYNEQFF
CDR3 DNA: TGTGCCACCAGTGATACAAGCTCCTACAATGAGCAGTTCTTC

J gene: TRBJ2-3
D gene: NA
clone size: few
V gene: TRBV7-3
CDR3 protein: CASSSTGSSTDTQYF
CDR3 DNA: TGTGCCAGCAGCTCGACGGGTTCTAGCACAGATACGCAGTATTTT

J gene: TRBJ2-2
D gene: NA
clone size: large
V gene: TRBV29-1
CDR3 protein: CSVERAGELFF
CDR3 DNA: TGCAGCGTTGAACGGGCCGGGGAGCTGTTTTTT

J gene: TRBJ1-1
D gene: NA
clone size: medium-sized
V gene: TRBV20-1
CDR3 protein: CSASRPDTPTEAFF
CDR3 DNA: TGCAGTGCTAGTCGCCCAGACACTCCAACTGAAGCTTTCTTT

J gene: TRBJ1-1
D gene: NA
clone size: few
V gene: TRBV5-6
CDR3 protein: CASSSGQTEAFF
CDR3 DNA: TGTGCCAGCAGCTCCGGACAGACTGAAGCTTTCTTT

J gene: TRBJ2-7
D gene: NA
clone size: large
V gene: TRBV2
CDR3 protein: CASSGQESSYEQYF
CDR3 DNA: TGTGCCAGCAGTGGACAGGAGAGCTCCTACGAGCAGTACTTC

J gene: TRBJ2-7
D gene: TRBD1
clone size: large
V gene: TRBV29-1
CDR3 protein: CSAGTGTYEQYF
CDR3 DNA: TGCAGCGCCGGGACAGGGACCTACGAGCAGTACTTC

J gene: TRBJ2-3
D gene: NA
clone size: large
V gene: TRBV5-5
CDR3 protein: CASSPSGALPSTDTQYF
CDR3 DNA: TGTGCCAGCAGCCCTTCCGGGGCCTTACCTAGCACAGATACGCAGTATTTT

J gene: TRBJ2-1
D gene: NA
clone size: medium-sized
V gene: TRBV7-8
CDR3 protein: CASSGAHGVNEQFF
CDR3 DNA: TGTGCCAGCAGCGGGGCCCACGGGGTCAATGAGCAGTTCTTC

J gene: TRBJ2-7
D gene: TRBD2
clone size: large
V gene: TRBV28
CDR3 protein: CASSLLAGDYEQYF
CDR3 DNA: TGTGCCAGCAGCCTACTAGCGGGGGACTACGAGCAGTACTTC

J gene: TRBJ2-3
D gene: NA
clone size: large
V gene: TRBV7-2
CDR3 protein: CASSLGGNTQYF
CDR3 DNA: TGTGCCAGCAGCTTAGGTGGGAATACGCAGTATTTT

J gene: TRBJ2-1
D gene: TRBD2
clone size: large
V gene: TRBV11-2
CDR3 protein: CASSLEPGTSVDNEQFF
CDR3 DNA: TGTGCCAGCAGCTTAGAACCCGGGACTAGCGTCGACAATGAGCAGTTCTTC

J gene: TRBJ1-1
D gene: NA
clone size: medium-sized
V gene: TRBV30
CDR3 protein: CAWSVAGRAEAFF
CDR3 DNA: TGTGCCTGGAGTGTAGCGGGAAGAGCTGAAGCTTTCTTT

J gene: TRBJ1-1
D gene: NA
clone size: large
V gene: TRBV12-3/TRBV12-4
CDR3 protein: CASTPDGATEAFF
CDR3 DNA: TGTGCCAGCACCCCCGATGGAGCCACTGAAGCTTTCTTT

J gene: TRBJ2-1
D gene: TRBD2
clone size: large
V gene: TRBV30
CDR3 protein: CAWTGLAGYNEQFF
CDR3 DNA: TGTGCCTGGACGGGACTAGCGGGCTACAATGAGCAGTTCTTC

J gene: TRBJ2-1
D gene: NA
clone size: NA
V gene: TRBV19
CDR3 protein: CVSTPFEGGSYNEQFF
CDR3 DNA: TGTGTCAGTACCCCCTTCGAAGGGGGCTCCTACAATGAGCAGTTCTTC

J gene: TRBJ1-1
D gene: NA
clone size: medium-sized
V gene: TRBV28
CDR3 protein: CASTGPEAFF
CDR3 DNA: TGTGCCAGTACAGGGCCCGAAGCTTTCTTT

J gene: TRBJ2-7
D gene: NA
clone size: large
V gene: TRBV12-5
CDR3 protein: CASGLDGTVDEQYF
CDR3 DNA: TGTGCTAGTGGTTTGGACGGGACCGTCGACGAGCAGTACTTC

J gene: TRBJ1-6
D gene: NA
clone size: large
V gene: TRBV7-2
CDR3 protein: CASTQGKTNSPLHF
CDR3 DNA: TGTGCCAGCACCCAGGGAAAGACAAATTCACCCCTCCACTTT

J gene: TRBJ1-2
D gene: NA
clone size: medium-sized
V gene: TRBV29-1
CDR3 protein: CSGGEDYGYTF
CDR3 DNA: TGCAGCGGGGGAGAGGACTATGGCTACACCTTC

J gene: TRBJ2-3
D gene: NA
clone size: large
V gene: TRBV7-3
CDR3 protein: CASSLFTGRDTQYF
CDR3 DNA: TGTGCCAGCAGCTTATTCACCGGTCGGGATACGCAGTATTTT

J gene: TRBJ2-1
D gene: NA
clone size: large
V gene: TRBV19
CDR3 protein: CGSRSPLYNEQFF
CDR3 DNA: TGTGGGTCTCGGTCCCCTCTCTACAATGAGCAGTTCTTC

J gene: TRBJ1-2
D gene: NA
clone size: medium-sized
V gene: TRBV20-1
CDR3 protein: CSARDPGQNHYGYTF
CDR3 DNA: TGCAGTGCTAGAGATCCAGGACAGAATCACTATGGCTACACCTTC

J gene: TRBJ1-1
D gene: NA
clone size: large
V gene: TRBV29-1
CDR3 protein: CSVHREVNTEAFF
CDR3 DNA: TGCAGCGTTCACAGGGAAGTGAACACTGAAGCTTTCTTT

J gene: TRBJ2-1
D gene: NA
clone size: medium-sized
V gene: TRBV12-3/TRBV12-4
CDR3 protein: CASSFSYNEQFF
CDR3 DNA: TGTGCCAGCAGTTTCTCGTACAATGAGCAGTTCTTC

J gene: TRBJ2-1
D gene: NA
clone size: medium-sized
V gene: TRBV29-1
CDR3 protein: CSVEDRSTAESYNEQFF
CDR3 DNA: TGCAGCGTTGAAGATCGGTCCACAGCGGAATCCTACAATGAGCAGTTCTTC

J gene: TRBJ2-6
D gene: TRBD1
clone size: large
V gene: TRBV4-3
CDR3 protein: CASSQLAGTGSSGANVLTF
CDR3 DNA: TGCGCCAGCAGCCAACTGGCCGGGACAGGGAGCTCTGGGGCCAACGTCCTGACTTTC

J gene: TRBJ2-3
D gene: NA
clone size: medium-sized
V gene: TRBV28
CDR3 protein: CASSLGQITDTQYF
CDR3 DNA: TGTGCCAGCAGTTTGGGGCAGATCACAGATACGCAGTATTTT

J gene: TRBJ1-5
D gene: NA
clone size: large
V gene: TRBV18
CDR3 protein: CASSPAKGSNQPQHF
CDR3 DNA: TGTGCCAGCTCACCGGCCAAAGGAAGCAATCAGCCCCAGCATTTT

J gene: TRBJ2-7
D gene: NA
clone size: medium-sized
V gene: TRBV30
CDR3 protein: CAWSVAYEQYF
CDR3 DNA: TGTGCCTGGAGTGTTGCCTACGAGCAGTACTTC

J gene: TRBJ2-1
D gene: NA
clone size: large
V gene: TRBV2
CDR3 protein: CASVESSSYNEQFF
CDR3 DNA: TGTGCCAGCGTAGAGTCTAGCTCCTACAATGAGCAGTTCTTC

J gene: TRBJ2-3
D gene: TRBD1
clone size: large
V gene: TRBV19
CDR3 protein: CASSAGTGVLDTQYF
CDR3 DNA: TGTGCCAGTAGTGCCGGGACAGGGGTCTTAGATACGCAGTATTTT

J gene: TRBJ2-1
D gene: NA
clone size: large
V gene: TRBV19
CDR3 protein: CASSGSGANEQFF
CDR3 DNA: TGTGCCAGTAGCGGGTCGGGGGCCAATGAGCAGTTCTTC

J gene: TRBJ1-5
D gene: TRBD1
clone size: large
V gene: TRBV24-1
CDR3 protein: CATSGKQGESQPQHF
CDR3 DNA: TGTGCCACCAGTGGTAAGCAGGGGGAAAGTCAGCCCCAGCATTTT

J gene: TRBJ2-3
D gene: TRBD1
clone size: medium-sized
V gene: TRBV30
CDR3 protein: CAWNRGLGTDTQYF
CDR3 DNA: TGTGCCTGGAACAGGGGGCTAGGCACAGATACGCAGTATTTT

J gene: TRBJ1-2
D gene: NA
clone size: large
V gene: TRBV2
CDR3 protein: CASSEPGAPGYTF
CDR3 DNA: TGTGCCAGCAGTGAGCCGGGGGCGCCTGGCTACACCTTC

J gene: TRBJ2-5
D gene: TRBD2
clone size: large
V gene: TRBV20-1
CDR3 protein: CSARPLAGERETQYF
CDR3 DNA: TGCAGTGCGCGGCCCCTAGCGGGGGAAAGGGAGACCCAGTACTTC

J gene: TRBJ2-7
D gene: NA
clone size: large
V gene: TRBV29-1
CDR3 protein: CSVVKGGEQYF
CDR3 DNA: TGCAGCGTTGTGAAGGGCGGCGAGCAGTACTTC

J gene: TRBJ2-3
D gene: NA
clone size: large
V gene: TRBV19
CDR3 protein: CASVDGTDTQYF
CDR3 DNA: TGTGCCAGTGTGGACGGCACAGATACGCAGTATTTT

J gene: TRBJ1-5
D gene: NA
clone size: NA
V gene: TRBV25-1
CDR3 protein: CASSDGVQPQHF
CDR3 DNA: TGTGCCAGCTCTGATGGGGTCCAGCCCCAGCATTTT

J gene: TRBJ2-1
D gene: TRBD2
clone size: large
V gene: TRBV2
CDR3 protein: CAGSPARGMNEQFF
CDR3 DNA: TGTGCCGGAAGCCCTGCGCGGGGGATGAATGAGCAGTTCTTC

J gene: TRBJ2-2
D gene: TRBD2
clone size: large
V gene: TRBV7-2
CDR3 protein: CASSPQLAGGDTGELFF
CDR3 DNA: TGTGCCAGCAGCCCCCAACTAGCGGGGGGTGACACCGGGGAGCTGTTTTTT

J gene: TRBJ1-6
D gene: NA
clone size: large
V gene: TRBV2
CDR3 protein: CASSESRSSYNSPLHF
CDR3 DNA: TGTGCCAGCAGTGAAAGTAGGAGCTCCTATAATTCACCCCTCCACTTT

J gene: TRBJ2-2
D gene: NA
clone size: medium-sized
V gene: TRBV19
CDR3 protein: CASSIGGLTGELFF
CDR3 DNA: TGTGCCAGTAGTATAGGAGGACTCACCGGGGAGCTGTTTTTT

J gene: TRBJ2-1
D gene: TRBD2
clone size: medium-sized
V gene: TRBV19
CDR3 protein: CASSPWSGAYNEQFF
CDR3 DNA: TGTGCCAGTAGTCCCTGGAGCGGGGCCTACAATGAGCAGTTCTTC

J gene: TRBJ2-1
D gene: NA
clone size: hyperexpanded
V gene: TRBV3-1
CDR3 protein: CASSPPGDSAYNEQFF
CDR3 DNA: TGTGCCAGCAGCCCCCCCGGTGACTCCGCCTACAATGAGCAGTTCTTC

J gene: TRBJ2-5
D gene: TRBD1
clone size: large
V gene: TRBV7-2
CDR3 protein: CASSLAGQYQETQYF
CDR3 DNA: TGTGCCAGCAGCTTAGCGGGACAGTACCAAGAGACCCAGTACTTC

J gene: TRBJ2-1
D gene: NA
clone size: large
V gene: TRBV28
CDR3 protein: CASGGSYNEQFF
CDR3 DNA: TGTGCCAGCGGGGGATCCTACAATGAGCAGTTCTTC

J gene: TRBJ2-7
D gene: NA
clone size: medium-sized
V gene: TRBV11-1
CDR3 protein: CASSFGQSYEQYF
CDR3 DNA: TGTGCCAGCAGCTTTGGACAGTCCTACGAGCAGTACTTC

J gene: TRBJ1-4
D gene: TRBD1
clone size: large
V gene: TRBV7-2
CDR3 protein: CASSFHPQGGDEKLFF
CDR3 DNA: TGTGCCAGCAGCTTCCATCCTCAGGGGGGAGATGAAAAACTGTTTTTT

J gene: TRBJ1-1
D gene: NA
clone size: large
V gene: TRBV27
CDR3 protein: CASSWSENTEAFF
CDR3 DNA: TGTGCCAGCAGTTGGTCAGAGAACACTGAAGCTTTCTTT

J gene: TRBJ2-1
D gene: NA
clone size: large
V gene: TRBV12-3/TRBV12-4
CDR3 protein: CASSFINEQFF
CDR3 DNA: TGTGCCAGCAGTTTCATAAATGAGCAGTTCTTC

J gene: TRBJ1-5
D gene: NA
clone size: large
V gene: TRBV19
CDR3 protein: CASSTGGNQPQHF
CDR3 DNA: TGTGCCAGTAGTACAGGTGGAAATCAGCCCCAGCATTTT

J gene: TRBJ2-1
D gene: NA
clone size: large
V gene: TRBV19
CDR3 protein: CASSINAVNEQFF
CDR3 DNA: TGTGCCAGTAGTATAAATGCCGTCAATGAGCAGTTCTTC

J gene: TRBJ2-7
D gene: NA
clone size: large
V gene: TRBV7-8
CDR3 protein: CASSSQGNEQYF
CDR3 DNA: TGTGCCAGCAGCTCCCAGGGGAACGAGCAGTACTTC

J gene: TRBJ1-1
D gene: NA
clone size: large
V gene: TRBV2
CDR3 protein: CASKDPPNTEAFF
CDR3 DNA: TGTGCCAGCAAGGACCCCCCGAACACTGAAGCTTTCTTT